The 5 T cell receptor beta chains presented below share a single source sample, sequenced in a study of T cells in localized non-small cell lung cancer. Assay used: immunoSEQ multiplex PCR; TCRdb lists only in-frame clones, some missing. The data show fewer than 8,000 clones, approximately 93% seen once. This specimen was peripheral blood, taken before any cancer treatment. Receptors originate from a woman aged 35 to 75 with stage I lung adenocarcinoma.

The chain joins TRBV10-3 to TRBJ2-7; 8 bases agree with TRBD1. Per germline, CDR1 ENHRY and CDR2 SYGVKD. The V gene end was trimmed by 10 bases and the J gene end by 4 bases; junction bases not matched to a gene: 6. CDR3 length equals 12 residues. CDR3 coding DNA: TGTGCCACCGGACAGGGAGAGTACGAGCAGTACTTC. Translating gives CATGQGEYEQYF.

The chain is built from TRBV7-7 and TRBJ2-3; D gene uncertain. The CDR3 runs 13 residues. Germline lookup yields CDR1 SSHAT and CDR2 FNYEAQ (reference sequence). Trimming left V 2 bases short and J 5 bases short, with 8 bases between. CDR3 bases: TGTGCCAGCAGCTTAAATTATGGAGATACGCAGTATTTT. Its protein is CASSLNYGDTQYF.

V usage is TRBV18 and J usage is TRBJ1-5; D might be TRBD1 (6 bases). V was shortened by 6 bases and J by 6 bases, with 15 bases between the two germline ends. The CDR3 consists of 14 residues. The germline CDR1 and CDR2 sequences are KGHSH and LQKENI. CDR3 coding DNA: TGTGCCAGCTCCCCAGGGGTAGAGCCTCAGCCCCAGCATTTT. Protein: CASSPGVEPQPQHF.

This chain joins TRBV11-2 and TRBJ2-7, with D perhaps matching TRBD2 (7 bases). The CDR3 is 15 amino acids. From germline, CDR1 is SGHAT and CDR2 FQNNGV. V was shortened by 5 bases and J by 2 bases, with 16 bases between the two germline ends. This CDR3 reads CASSTNREGTYEQYF. The CDR3, as DNA: TGTGCCAGCAGCACGAACAGGGAGGGGACCTACGAGCAGTACTTC.

This clone occurred a few times. V is TRBV7-2 and J is TRBJ2-5, with TRBD2 matching over 9 bases. The CDR3 is 17 residues long. Germline CDR1 and CDR2: SGHTA and FQGNSA. The V gene end was trimmed by 3 bases and the J gene end by 2 bases; junction bases not matched to a gene: 10. The CDR3 sequence is CASSLWRKRGVQETQYF. Here the CDR3 DNA reads TGTGCCAGCAGCTTGTGGAGGAAGCGGGGGGTTCAAGAGACCCAGTACTTC. Drawing the rest from reference TRBV7-2 and TRBJ2-5, the complete variable domain is GAGVSQSPSNKVTEKGKDVELRCDPISGHTALYWYRQSLGQGLEFLIYFQGNSAPDKSGLPSDRFSAERTGGSVSTLTIQRTQQEDSAVYLCASSLWRKRGVQETQYFGPGTRLLVL.